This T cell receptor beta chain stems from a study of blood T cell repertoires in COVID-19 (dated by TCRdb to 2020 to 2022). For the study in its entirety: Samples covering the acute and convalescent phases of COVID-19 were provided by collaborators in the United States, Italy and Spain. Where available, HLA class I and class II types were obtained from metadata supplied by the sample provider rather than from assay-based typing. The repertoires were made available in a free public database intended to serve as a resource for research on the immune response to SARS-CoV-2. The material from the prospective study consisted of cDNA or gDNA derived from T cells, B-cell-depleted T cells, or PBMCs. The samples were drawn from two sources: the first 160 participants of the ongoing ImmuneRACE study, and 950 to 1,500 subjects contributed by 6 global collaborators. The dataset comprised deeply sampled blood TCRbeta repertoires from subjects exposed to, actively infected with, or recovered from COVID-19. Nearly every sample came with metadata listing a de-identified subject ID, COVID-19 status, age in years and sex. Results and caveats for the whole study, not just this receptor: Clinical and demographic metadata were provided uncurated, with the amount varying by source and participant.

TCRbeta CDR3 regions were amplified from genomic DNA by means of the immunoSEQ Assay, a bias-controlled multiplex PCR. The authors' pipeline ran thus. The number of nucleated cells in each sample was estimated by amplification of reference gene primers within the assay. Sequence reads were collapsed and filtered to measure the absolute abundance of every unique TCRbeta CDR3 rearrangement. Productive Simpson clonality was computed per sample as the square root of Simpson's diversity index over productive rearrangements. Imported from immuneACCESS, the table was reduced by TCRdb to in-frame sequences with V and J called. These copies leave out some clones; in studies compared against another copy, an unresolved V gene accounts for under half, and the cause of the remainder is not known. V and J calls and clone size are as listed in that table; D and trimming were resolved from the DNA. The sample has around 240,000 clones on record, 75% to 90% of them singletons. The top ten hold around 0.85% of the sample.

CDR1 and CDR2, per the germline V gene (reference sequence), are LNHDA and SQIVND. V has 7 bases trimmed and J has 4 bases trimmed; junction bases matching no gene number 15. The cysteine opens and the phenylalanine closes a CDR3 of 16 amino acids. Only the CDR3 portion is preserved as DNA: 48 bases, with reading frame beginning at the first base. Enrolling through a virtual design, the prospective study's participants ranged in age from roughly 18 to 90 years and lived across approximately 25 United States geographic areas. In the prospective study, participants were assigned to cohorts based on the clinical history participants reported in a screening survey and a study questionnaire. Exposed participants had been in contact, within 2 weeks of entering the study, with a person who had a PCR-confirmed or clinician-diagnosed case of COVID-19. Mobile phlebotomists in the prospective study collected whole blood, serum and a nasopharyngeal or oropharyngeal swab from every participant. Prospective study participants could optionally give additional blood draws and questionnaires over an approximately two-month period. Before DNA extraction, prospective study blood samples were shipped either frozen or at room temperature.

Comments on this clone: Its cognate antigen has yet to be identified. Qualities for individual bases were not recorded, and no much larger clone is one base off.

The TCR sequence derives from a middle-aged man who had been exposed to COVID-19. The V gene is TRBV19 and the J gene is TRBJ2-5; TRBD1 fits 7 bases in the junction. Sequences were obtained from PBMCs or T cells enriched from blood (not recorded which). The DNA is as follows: TGTGCCAGTACCAACCCCGGGACAGTGTTCGGAGAGACCCAGTACTTC. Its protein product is CASTNPGTVFGETQYF. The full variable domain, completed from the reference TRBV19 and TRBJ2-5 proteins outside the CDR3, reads DGGITQSPKYLFRKEGQNVTLSCEQNLNHDAMYWYRQDPGQGLRLIYYSQIVNDFQKGDIAEGYSVSREKKESFPLTVTSAQKNPTAFYLCASTNPGTVFGETQYFGPGTRLLVL.